These 23 T cell receptor beta chains originate from one sample sequenced in a study of T-cell reconstitution after alpha-beta-depleted transplantation in children. It was with unique molecular identifiers that the TCRbeta library was prepared. A single record per CDR3 protein comes from TCRdb applying MiXCR to the PCR reads. Of nearly 550,000 distinct CDR3 sequences listed, approximately 20% are singletons. The material sequenced was PBMCs from the stem cell graft donor, taken from the stem cell graft. These receptor sequences come from a human donor who donated a stem cell graft to a child with acute lymphoblastic leukemia.

This rearrangement joins TRBV27 to TRBJ1-2; 7 nucleotides match TRBD1. This CDR3 is 13 amino acids long. Trimming took 6 bases from V and 8 from J; bases not matched to a gene: 9. The germline V gene encodes CDR1 MNHEY and CDR2 SMNVEV (reference sequence). The CDR3 sequence is CASRRYPQGGYTF. The DNA for the CDR3 is TGTGCCAGCAGACGTTACCCACAGGGGGGCTACACCTTC.

This chain links TRBV4-1 with TRBJ1-2; a possible D gene is TRBD1 (6 bases). CDR1 and CDR2 (germline): MGHRA, YSYEKL. This CDR3 contains 13 residues. Deletions cut 1 base from V and 7 bases from J, with 10 bases between. The CDR3 DNA reads TGCGCCAGCAGCCAAGTCAGGGGCAGTGGCTACACCTTC. Translating it yields CASSQVRGSGYTF.

This clonotype has at least ten counts. The chain joins TRBV29-1 to TRBJ1-2; 7 positions agree with TRBD1. V lost 6 bases and J lost 8; bases outside the gene matches: 12. CDR3 length: 13 residues. Germline loops: CDR1 SQVTM, CDR2 ANQGSEA. CDR3 region: CSVTRDSPDGYTF. The CDR3 coding sequence is TGCAGCGTGACAAGGGACAGTCCCGACGGCTACACCTTC.

As for this clonotype: Mismatch with germline at one junction end may stem from a read error. The J gene is TRBJ2-3, the V gene TRBV20-1; D may be TRBD1 (6 bases). CDR3 length: 14 amino acids. Germline V lookup: CDR1 DFQATT, CDR2 SNEGSKA (reference sequence). CDR3 protein: CSVRQVSSTDTQYF. CDR3 nucleotide sequence: TGCAGTGTTAGACAGGTTTCTAGCACAGATACGCAGTATTTT.

This clonotype was picked up a small number of times. CDR3 DNA sequence: TGTGCCAGCAGCGTCGACGGCCTGAACACTGAAGCTTTCTTT. Translation gives CASSVDGLNTEAFF. The V and J genes are TRBV11-2 and TRBJ1-1, with no clear D. This CDR3 is built from 14 residues. Germline CDR1 SGHAT, CDR2 FQNNGV. The V and J ends lost 5 bases and 0 bases respectively, with 10 bases between them. Using reference TRBV11-2 and TRBJ1-1 for the parts outside the CDR3, the full variable domain is EAGVAQSPRYKIIEKRQSVAFWCNPISGHATLYWYQQILGQGPKLLIQFQNNGVVDDSQLPKDRFSAERLKGVDSTLKIQPAKLEDSAVYLCASSVDGLNTEAFFGQGTRLTVV.

This clonotype was observed a handful of times. This chain joins TRBV15 and TRBJ2-5, with D maybe TRBD2 (6 bases). This CDR3 is built from 15 residues. CDR1 LNHNV and CDR2 YYDKDF come from the germline V gene (reference sequence). Between the trimmed V and J ends, which lost 6 bases and 5 bases, there was a span of 19 bases. CDR3 sequence: CATSLGGLAGETQYF. CDR3 DNA: TGTGCCACCAGTTTGGGAGGCTTAGCAGGGGAGACCCAGTACTTC.

This sequence joins TRBV9 and TRBJ1-1; D possibly corresponds to TRBD1 (5 bases). Germline loops: CDR1 SGDLS, CDR2 YYNGEE. V shed 3 bases and J shed 5 bases, with 14 bases lying between them. The CDR3 is 14 amino acids. The CDR3 loop reads CASSALGAGTEAFF. As DNA, the CDR3 is TGTGCCAGCAGCGCTCTTGGGGCCGGAACTGAAGCTTTCTTT.

This clonotype has more than one count but fewer than ten. This chain's CDR3 is CASSQVPLAAKNIQYF. The CDR3 DNA reads TGCGCCAGCAGCCAAGTGCCGCTAGCGGCCAAAAACATTCAGTACTTC. This chain connects TRBV4-1 to TRBJ2-4, with D perhaps matching TRBD2 (6 bases). Trimming removed 1 base from V and 1 base from J, with 11 bases in between. The length of the CDR3 is 16 residues. The germline V gene encodes CDR1 MGHRA and CDR2 YSYEKL.

This clonotype appeared a few times. The chain has TRBV4-1 and TRBJ2-3, with D unclear. The CDR3 is made up of 13 amino acids. The V and J ends lost 2 bases and 4 bases respectively, with 7 bases between them. The germline V gene has CDR1 MGHRA and CDR2 YSYEKL. The CDR3 nucleotides are TGCGCCAGCAGCCAAACACTGGCAGATACGCAGTATTTT. Protein sequence: CASSQTLADTQYF.

The rearrangement links TRBV27 to TRBJ1-1; D not certain. CDR1 and CDR2 from the germline V gene are MNHEY and SMNVEV (reference sequence). The CDR3 covers 12 residues. The germline V and J ends were trimmed by 4 bases and 6 bases, with 9 bases remaining between them. CDR3 sequence (DNA): TGTGCCAGCAGTTCAAGGGCCTCTGAAGCTTTCTTT. It codes for CASSSRASEAFF.

The chain joins TRBV5-1 to TRBJ2-3; 7 bases align to TRBD2. The germline V gene encodes CDR1 SGHRS and CDR2 YFSETQ. J lost 0 bases, V lost 4 bases, and 11 bases had no gene match. The CDR3 sequence is 17 residues long. For the CDR3, the DNA is TGCGCCAGCAGCGCGGATCTTCTAGCGGCCAGCACAGATACGCAGTATTTT. Amino acids: CASSADLLAASTDTQYF. Variable domain in full (rest from reference TRBV5-1 and TRBJ2-3): KAGVTQTPRYLIKTRGQQVTLSCSPISGHRSVSWYQQTPGQGLQFLFEYFSETQRNKGNFPGRFSGRQFSNSRSEMNVSTLELGDSALYLCASSADLLAASTDTQYFGPGTRLTVL.

This clonotype was counted between two and nine times. This chain uses TRBV9 with TRBJ1-2; D not certain. CDR1 SGDLS and CDR2 YYNGEE come from the germline V gene. CDR3 length: 14 amino acids. V was cut by 2 bases and J by 2 bases, with 10 bases left in between. The chain's CDR3 is CASSVGSENYGYTF. The CDR3 DNA reads as TGTGCCAGCAGCGTCGGATCGGAGAACTATGGCTACACCTTC.

This clonotype was seen more than once but under ten times. The CDR3, as DNA: TGTGCCTGGAGCGCCTCTTACACAGATACGCAGTATTTT. This sequence encodes CAWSASYTDTQYF. This chain connects TRBV30 to TRBJ2-3; D not certain. Germline loops: CDR1 GTSNPN, CDR2 SVGIG (reference sequence). The CDR3 runs 13 residues. Between the trimmed V and J ends, which lost 3 bases and 2 bases, there was a span of 9 bases.

The chain uses TRBV20-1 and TRBJ2-4, with D perhaps matching TRBD2 (5 bases). This CDR3 has 14 amino acids. Trimming took off 1 base at V and 1 base at J, with 8 bases between the two ends. Germline assignment: CDR1 DFQATT and CDR2 SNEGSKA (reference sequence). The CDR3 region is CSARGESAKNIQYF. Written as DNA, the CDR3 is TGCAGTGCTAGAGGGGAGTCGGCCAAAAACATTCAGTACTTC.

This clonotype occurred a few times. This sequence joins TRBV9 and TRBJ1-2; D remains unclear. The CDR3 has 13 residues. Between the trimmed V and J ends, which lost 4 bases and 8 bases, there was a span of 15 bases. Germline V CDR1 and CDR2: SGDLS, YYNGEE. Here the CDR3 reads CASSLSMARGYTF. CDR3 DNA sequence: TGTGCCAGCAGCCTCTCCATGGCCCGGGGCTACACCTTC.

This chain links TRBV20-1 with TRBJ2-5; a weak D match, TRBD1 (5 bases). V lost 1 base, J lost 5 bases, and 11 bases lay in between. Germline V lookup: CDR1 DFQATT, CDR2 SNEGSKA (reference sequence). The CDR3 covers 13 residues. CDR3 in DNA: TGCAGTGCTAGAGCAGGGATTTACGAGACCCAGTACTTC. Encoded protein: CSARAGIYETQYF.

J is TRBJ1-2 and V is TRBV7-9, with 7 positions matching TRBD1. The CDR3 totals 16 residues. Trimming at V came to 4 bases and at J to 2 bases, leaving 10 bases not matched to a gene. CDR1 and CDR2 from the germline V gene are SEHNR and FQNEAQ (reference sequence). CDR3: CASSSSRRGQNYGYTF. The DNA for the CDR3 is TGTGCCAGCAGCTCATCCAGGCGGGGACAGAACTATGGCTACACCTTC.

This clonotype was picked up a small number of times. The V and J genes are TRBV20-1 and TRBJ2-1; 9 bases are a match to TRBD2. The V gene end was trimmed by 7 bases and the J gene end by 8 bases; junction bases not matched to a gene: 12. Germline CDR1 is DFQATT and CDR2 is SNEGSKA (reference sequence). The CDR3 spans 14 residues. CDR3 in amino acids: CSVRRGGQGDEQFF. The CDR3 DNA reads TGCAGTGTCAGGCGGGGGGGTCAGGGGGATGAGCAGTTCTTC.

The genes are TRBV7-7 and TRBJ2-7; perhaps TRBD1 as D (6 bases). Looked up from germline, CDR1 is SSHAT and CDR2 is FNYEAQ (reference sequence). V was cut by 4 bases and J by 6 bases, with 13 bases left in between. The CDR3 spans 13 residues. The CDR3 coding sequence is TGTGCCAGCAGCTCCCTACAGGGCTCCGAGCAGTACTTC. It codes for CASSSLQGSEQYF. The variable domain in full, with the rest retrieved from reference TRBV7-7 and TRBJ2-7, is GAGVSQSPRYKVTKRGQDVTLRCDPISSHATLYWYQQALGQGPEFLTYFNYEAQPDKSGLPSDRFSAERPEGSISTLTIQRTEQRDSAMYRCASSSLQGSEQYFGPGTRLTVT.

This clonotype was detected only a few times. The chain couples TRBV5-1 to TRBJ1-2, with D possibly matching TRBD1 (6 bases). V gave up 7 bases and J gave up 4 bases, with 14 bases separating them. There are 13 residues in the CDR3. CDR1 and CDR2 (germline): SGHRS, YFSETQ. CDR3 amino acids: CASGPTGSYGYTF. The DNA of the CDR3 is TGCGCCAGCGGACCAACAGGGAGCTATGGCTACACCTTC. Looking up the rest from reference TRBV5-1 and TRBJ1-2 gives the full variable domain: KAGVTQTPRYLIKTRGQQVTLSCSPISGHRSVSWYQQTPGQGLQFLFEYFSETQRNKGNFPGRFSGRQFSNSRSEMNVSTLELGDSALYLCASGPTGSYGYTFGSGTRLTVV.

This clonotype was seen at least ten times. The rearrangement joins TRBV7-6 to TRBJ2-7; 9 nucleotides line up with TRBD1. This CDR3 region has 16 residues. V shed 4 bases, J shed 1 base, and the junction held 8 bases outside the gene matches. Germline V CDR1 and CDR2: SGHVS, FNYEAQ. CDR3 protein: CASSSETGTGSYEQYF. CDR3 DNA: TGTGCCAGCAGCTCTGAGACCGGGACAGGGTCCTACGAGCAGTACTTC.

The table lists this clonotype with a few counts. J is TRBJ2-2 and V is TRBV7-6; D is possibly TRBD2 (6 bases). Germline CDR1 SGHVS, CDR2 FNYEAQ. Trimming removed 2 bases at V and 6 bases at J, with 13 bases between. There are 15 residues in the CDR3. The CDR3 region has the DNA TGTGCCAGCAGCTTATTGGAGGGCCGGCCCGGGGAGCTGTTTTTT. This gives the protein CASSLLEGRPGELFF. The full variable domain, with the rest looked up from reference TRBV7-6 and TRBJ2-2, is GAGVSQSPRYKVTKRGQDVALRCDPISGHVSLYWYRQALGQGPEFLTYFNYEAQQDKSGLPNDRFSAERPEGSISTLTIQRTEQRDSAMYRCASSLLEGRPGELFFGEGSRLTVL.

A note on this clonotype: A much bigger clone sits one base away, suggesting this may be a read error. This rearrangement joins TRBV20-1 to TRBJ2-7; no definite D call. Trimming pared 3 bases from V and 2 bases from J, leaving 2 bases between. The CDR3 has 10 residues. CDR1 is DFQATT, CDR2 SNEGSKA, per germline (reference sequence). Written as DNA, the CDR3 is TGCAGTGCTAGGACCTACGAGCAGTACTTC. Protein product: CSARTYEQYF.